These T cell receptor beta chains were read from a single sample in a study of control samples from healthy donors and cancer patients. The method was immunoSEQ multiplex PCR; TCRdb's version includes in-frame clones alone and lacks a portion of them. The profile shows fewer than 150,000 clones, around 93% of them singletons. Sequenced input: blood. Every receptor here comes from a young man in good health. The conserved cysteine and the conserved F or W are not part of the CDR3 here. Fields, in order: D gene, CDR3 length, V gene, CDR3 protein. D genes are given only for firm matches.

TRBD2	16	TRBV7-9	ASSPAGDGAGKPYEQY
NA	12	TRBV5-1	ASSLASGGDTQY
NA	13	TRBV7-9	ASSYFGGLNTEAF
NA	12	TRBV30	AWLRQGRDTEAF
NA	13	TRBV9	ASSVAYGGINEQY
TRBD1	14	TRBV4-2	ASSQDTGGNNQPQH
TRBD1	13	TRBV7-3	ASSYTGGANYGYT
NA	12	TRBV5-1	ASSLAASFDEQF
NA	14	TRBV19	ASSIAGGQMNTEAF
TRBD2	12	TRBV10-2	ASSTSGDSYEQY
TRBD1	15	TRBV27	ASSLFTGTGGTGELF
TRBD2	13	TRBV7-3	ASSLTSGGGETQY
NA	12	TRBV7-3	ASSLSAEAETQY
NA	10	TRBV12-3/TRBV12-4	ASSIQGDGYT
NA	9	TRBV20-1	SATEGNTIY
NA	13	TRBV6-5	ASIPGHKSSYEQY
TRBD1	14	TRBV10-3	AISEGRGPGNQPQH
NA	11	TRBV30	AWSVSGSQPQH
TRBD1	12	TRBV19	ASSRDREGQPQH
NA	9	TRBV5-1	ASSDSYEQY
NA	15	TRBV4-2	ASSQDTVGARGGEQY
TRBD2	11	TRBV19	ASSGGSSYEQY
NA	15	TRBV11-2	ASSLVGWLSTNEKLF
TRBD1	12	TRBV10-3	AIRGQGRNTEAF
TRBD1	13	TRBV29-1	SVGDRDPPYYGYT
NA	11	TRBV9	ASSVSQQETQY
NA	11	TRBV19	ASSPSRAREQY
NA	13	TRBV5-8	ASSLGGAIQETQY
TRBD1	12	TRBV7-9	ASSPGGRHSPLH
NA	12	TRBV2	ASSEAGENSPLH
NA	11	TRBV5-1	ASSWAGGYEQY
NA	12	TRBV19	ASNDGGGKETQY
TRBD2	15	TRBV6-1	ASSEGIAGGGYVTQY
NA	10	TRBV12-3/TRBV12-4	ASTIEGGPQH
NA	13	TRBV5-5	ASSFQAILNSPLH
NA	11	TRBV6-5	ASSYGGNQPQH
NA	11	TRBV19	ASTTQRGLPQH
NA	11	TRBV18	ASSPADYTEAF
NA	10	TRBV2	ASLQGARGYT
NA	11	TRBV7-2	ASSLAGYEKLF
NA	12	TRBV6-2/TRBV6-3	ASSSGVLNEKLF
NA	15	TRBV7-9	ASSHPIAQSSTDTQY
NA	11	TRBV25-1	ASSLGGNYEQY
NA	12	TRBV25-1	ASSESGPTGELF
NA	12	TRBV7-3	ASSLNGLQETQY
NA	11	TRBV7-8	ASSHPGGPRGT
NA	14	TRBV3-1/TRBV3-2	ASSYAGTGSGNTIY
NA	10	TRBV2	AGGVGNQPQH
TRBD1	14	TRBV4-2	ASSQDWTGTFYEQY
NA	12	TRBV5-5	ASSSLGMNTEAF
TRBD2	14	TRBV7-2	ASSLAASGARETQY
NA	14	TRBV5-4	ASSLGRGAPKNIQY
NA	13	TRBV6-1	ASSESPGDNSPLH
TRBD1	11	TRBV25-1	ASSRGGYTEAF
NA	14	TRBV5-6	ASSLMTDYSNQPQH
NA	12	TRBV6-5	ASSYSRANYGYT
TRBD2	15	TRBV2	ASSEPEAGDSTDTQY
NA	15	TRBV5-6	ASSLQSGAGGNTEAF